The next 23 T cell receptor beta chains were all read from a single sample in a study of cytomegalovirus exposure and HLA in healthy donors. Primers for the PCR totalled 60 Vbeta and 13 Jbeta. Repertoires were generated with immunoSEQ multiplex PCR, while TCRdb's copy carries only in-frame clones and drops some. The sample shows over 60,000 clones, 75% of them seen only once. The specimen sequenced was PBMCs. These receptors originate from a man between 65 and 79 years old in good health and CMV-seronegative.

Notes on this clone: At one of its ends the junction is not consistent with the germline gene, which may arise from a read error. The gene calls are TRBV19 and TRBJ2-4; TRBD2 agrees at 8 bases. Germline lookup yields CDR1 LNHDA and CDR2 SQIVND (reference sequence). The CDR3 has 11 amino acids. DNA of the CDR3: TGTGCCAGTAGAAAGGGACTAGACTTTAGGTTC. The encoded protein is CASRKGLDFRF.

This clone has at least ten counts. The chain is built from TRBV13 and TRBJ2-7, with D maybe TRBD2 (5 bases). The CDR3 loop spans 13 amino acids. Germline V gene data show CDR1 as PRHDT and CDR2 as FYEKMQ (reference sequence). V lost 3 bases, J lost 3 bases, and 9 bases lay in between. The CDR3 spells CASSFYGSYEQYF. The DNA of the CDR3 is TGTGCCAGCAGCTTTTATGGGAGCTACGAGCAGTACTTC.

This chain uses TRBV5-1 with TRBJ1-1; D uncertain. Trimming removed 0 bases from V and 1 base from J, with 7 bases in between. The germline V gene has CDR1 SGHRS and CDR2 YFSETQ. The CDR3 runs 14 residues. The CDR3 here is CASSLDSTNTEAFF. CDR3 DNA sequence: TGCGCCAGCAGCTTGGACAGTACGAACACTGAAGCTTTCTTT.

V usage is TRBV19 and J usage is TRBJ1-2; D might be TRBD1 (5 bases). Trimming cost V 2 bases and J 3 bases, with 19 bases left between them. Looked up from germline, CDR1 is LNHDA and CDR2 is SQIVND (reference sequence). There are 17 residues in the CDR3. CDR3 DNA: TGTGCCAGTAGTATACTCCAGATGGTCGGGGGATACTATGGCTACACCTTC. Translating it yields CASSILQMVGGYYGYTF.

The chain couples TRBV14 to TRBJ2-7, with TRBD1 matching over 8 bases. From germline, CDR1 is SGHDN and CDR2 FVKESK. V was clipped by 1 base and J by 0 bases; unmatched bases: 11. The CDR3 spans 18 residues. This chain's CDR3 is CASSQVGRFGQGSYEQYF. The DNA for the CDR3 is TGTGCCAGCAGCCAAGTGGGCCGCTTCGGACAGGGCTCCTACGAGCAGTACTTC.

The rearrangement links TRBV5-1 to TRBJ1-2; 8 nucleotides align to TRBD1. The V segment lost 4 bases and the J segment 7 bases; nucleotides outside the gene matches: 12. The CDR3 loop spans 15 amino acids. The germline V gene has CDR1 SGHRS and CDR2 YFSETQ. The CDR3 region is CASSPQGTGTGGYTF. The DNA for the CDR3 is TGCGCCAGCAGCCCCCAAGGGACAGGCACGGGTGGCTACACCTTC.

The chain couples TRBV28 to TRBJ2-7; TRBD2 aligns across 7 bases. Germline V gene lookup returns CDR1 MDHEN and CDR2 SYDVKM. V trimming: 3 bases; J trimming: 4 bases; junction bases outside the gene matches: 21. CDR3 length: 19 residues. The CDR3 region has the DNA TGTGCCAGCAGTTTCCCTGATCAAGGCCTGGCAGGGAGGGCGTACGAGCAGTACTTC. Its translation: CASSFPDQGLAGRAYEQYF.

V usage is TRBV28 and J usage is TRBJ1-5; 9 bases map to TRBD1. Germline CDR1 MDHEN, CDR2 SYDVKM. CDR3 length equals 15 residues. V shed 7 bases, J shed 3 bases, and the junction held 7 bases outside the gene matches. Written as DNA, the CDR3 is TGTGCCAGCACCGGGGACAGGGAAGACAATCAGCCCCAGCATTTT. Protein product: CASTGDREDNQPQHF.

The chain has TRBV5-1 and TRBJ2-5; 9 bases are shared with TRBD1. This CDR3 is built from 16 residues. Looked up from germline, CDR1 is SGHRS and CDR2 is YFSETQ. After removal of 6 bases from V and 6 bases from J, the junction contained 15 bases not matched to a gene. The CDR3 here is CASTSVPGQGGKTQYF. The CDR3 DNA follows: TGCGCCAGCACCTCAGTCCCGGGACAGGGTGGTAAGACCCAGTACTTC.

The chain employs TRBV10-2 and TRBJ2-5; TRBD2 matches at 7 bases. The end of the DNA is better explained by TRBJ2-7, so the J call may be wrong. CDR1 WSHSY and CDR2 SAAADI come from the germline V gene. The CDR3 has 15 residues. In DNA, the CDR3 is TGCGCCAGCAGTGGACTAGCACGCCGCTCCTACGAGCAGTACTTC. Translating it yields CASSGLARRSYEQYF.

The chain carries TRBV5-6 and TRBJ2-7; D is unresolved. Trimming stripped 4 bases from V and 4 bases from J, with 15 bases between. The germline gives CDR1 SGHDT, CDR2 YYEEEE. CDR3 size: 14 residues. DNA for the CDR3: TGTGCCAGCAGCGCACTAATGGGTAGTTACGAGCAGTACTTC. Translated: CASSALMGSYEQYF.

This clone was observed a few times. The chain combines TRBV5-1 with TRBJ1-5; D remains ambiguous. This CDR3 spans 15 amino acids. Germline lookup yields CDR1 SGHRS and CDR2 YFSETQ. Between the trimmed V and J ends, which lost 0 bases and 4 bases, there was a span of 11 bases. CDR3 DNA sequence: TGCGCCAGCAGCTTGGGTCACTCACCAAATCAGCCCCAGCATTTT. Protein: CASSLGHSPNQPQHF.

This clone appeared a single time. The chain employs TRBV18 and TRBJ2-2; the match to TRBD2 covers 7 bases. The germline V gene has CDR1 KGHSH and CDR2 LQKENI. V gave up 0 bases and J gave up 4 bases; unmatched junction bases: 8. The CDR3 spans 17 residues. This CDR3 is CASSPPGTGGGTGELFF. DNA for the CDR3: TGTGCCAGCTCACCACCGGGGACGGGAGGTGGCACCGGGGAGCTGTTTTTT. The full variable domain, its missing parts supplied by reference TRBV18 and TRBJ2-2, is NAGVMQNPRHLVRRRGQEARLRCSPMKGHSHVYWYRQLPEEGLKFMVYLQKENIIDESGMPKERFSAEFPKEGPSILRIQQVVRGDSAAYFCASSPPGTGGGTGELFFGEGSRLTVL.

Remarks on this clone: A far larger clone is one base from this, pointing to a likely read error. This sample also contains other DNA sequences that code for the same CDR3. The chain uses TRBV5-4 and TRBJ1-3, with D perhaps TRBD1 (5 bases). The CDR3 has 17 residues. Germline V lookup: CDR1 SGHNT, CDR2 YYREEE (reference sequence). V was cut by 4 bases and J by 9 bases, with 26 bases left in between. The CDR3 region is CASSQDPRVGIAGTIYF. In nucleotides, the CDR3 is TGTGCCAGCAGCCAAGATCCCAGGGTTGGGATAGCGGGCACCATATATTTT.

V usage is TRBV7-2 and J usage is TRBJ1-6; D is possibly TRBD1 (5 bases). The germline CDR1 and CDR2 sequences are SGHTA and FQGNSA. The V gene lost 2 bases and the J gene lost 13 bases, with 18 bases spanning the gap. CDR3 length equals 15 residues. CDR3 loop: CASSLSSTEERPLHF. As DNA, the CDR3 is TGTGCCAGCAGCTTATCATCGACAGAAGAACGTCCCCTCCACTTT.

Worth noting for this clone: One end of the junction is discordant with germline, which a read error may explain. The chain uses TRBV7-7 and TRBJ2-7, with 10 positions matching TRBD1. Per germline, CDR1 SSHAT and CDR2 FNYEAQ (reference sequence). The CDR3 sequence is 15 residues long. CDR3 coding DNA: TGTGCTAGCAGCCAGGGACAGGGGAGCTCCTACGAGCAGTACTTC. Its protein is CASSQGQGSSYEQYF. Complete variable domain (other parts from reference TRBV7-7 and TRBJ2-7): GAGVSQSPRYKVTKRGQDVTLRCDPISSHATLYWYQQALGQGPEFLTYFNYEAQPDKSGLPSDRFSAERPEGSISTLTIQRTEQRDSAMYRCASSQGQGSSYEQYFGPGTRLTVT.

CDR3 sequence reads: CASSLEGGGTGYEKLFF. For the CDR3, the DNA is TGTGCCAGCAGCTTAGAGGGGGGTGGGACAGGGTATGAAAAACTGTTTTTT. This chain links TRBV7-2 with TRBJ1-4; 9 bases are a match to TRBD1. The V and J ends lost 1 base and 6 bases, in that order; junction bases with no gene match: 9. This CDR3 is built from 17 residues. Germline CDR1 SGHTA, CDR2 FQGNSA.

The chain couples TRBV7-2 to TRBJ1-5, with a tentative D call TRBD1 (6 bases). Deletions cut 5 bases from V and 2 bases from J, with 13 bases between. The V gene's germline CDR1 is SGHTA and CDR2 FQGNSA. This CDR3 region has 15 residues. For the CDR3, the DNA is TGTGCCAGCAGCCCCGGACAGCCCCGCAATCAGCCCCAGCATTTT. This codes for CASSPGQPRNQPQHF.

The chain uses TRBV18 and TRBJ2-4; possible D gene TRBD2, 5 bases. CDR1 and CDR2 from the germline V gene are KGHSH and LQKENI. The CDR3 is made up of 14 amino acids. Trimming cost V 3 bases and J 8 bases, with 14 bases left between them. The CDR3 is CASSPGETIHIQYF. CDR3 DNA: TGTGCCAGCTCACCCGGGGAGACGATCCACATTCAGTACTTC.

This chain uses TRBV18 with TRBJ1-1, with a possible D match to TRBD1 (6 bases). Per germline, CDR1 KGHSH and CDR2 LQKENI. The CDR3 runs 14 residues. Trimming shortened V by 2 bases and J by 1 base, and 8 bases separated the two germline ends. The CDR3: CASSPTGPNTEAFF. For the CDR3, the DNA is TGTGCCAGCTCACCAACAGGGCCGAACACTGAAGCTTTCTTT.

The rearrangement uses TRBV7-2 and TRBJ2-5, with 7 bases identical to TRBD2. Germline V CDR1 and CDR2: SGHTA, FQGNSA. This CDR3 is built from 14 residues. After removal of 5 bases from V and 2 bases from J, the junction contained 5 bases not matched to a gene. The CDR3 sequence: CASSRSGAQETQYF. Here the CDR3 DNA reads TGTGCCAGCAGCCGAAGCGGGGCACAAGAGACCCAGTACTTC.

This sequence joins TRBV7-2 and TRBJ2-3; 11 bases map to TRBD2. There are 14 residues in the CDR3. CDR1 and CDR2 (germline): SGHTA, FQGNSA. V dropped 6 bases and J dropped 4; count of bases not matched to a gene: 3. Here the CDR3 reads CASRIAGGPDTQYF. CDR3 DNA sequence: TGTGCCAGCAGGATAGCGGGGGGGCCAGATACGCAGTATTTT. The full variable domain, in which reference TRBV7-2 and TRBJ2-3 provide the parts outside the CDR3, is GAGVSQSPSNKVTEKGKDVELRCDPISGHTALYWYRQSLGQGLEFLIYFQGNSAPDKSGLPSDRFSAERTGGSVSTLTIQRTQQEDSAVYLCASRIAGGPDTQYFGPGTRLTVL.

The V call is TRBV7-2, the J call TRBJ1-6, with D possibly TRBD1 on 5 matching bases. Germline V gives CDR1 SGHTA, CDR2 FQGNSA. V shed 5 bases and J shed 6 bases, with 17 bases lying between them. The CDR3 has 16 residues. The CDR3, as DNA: TGTGCCAGCAGCCCGATGGGGGGGTCGGTTAATTCACCCCTCCACTTT. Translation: CASSPMGGSVNSPLHF.